One sample yielded the 11 T cell receptor beta chains listed below, sequenced in a study of cytomegalovirus exposure and HLA in healthy donors. The PCR made use of 60 Vbeta and 13 Jbeta primers. Libraries were prepared by immunoSEQ multiplex PCR; TCRdb keeps only in-frame clonotypes and omits some of them. The profile shows around 210,000 clones, about three quarters of them singletons. Input material: PBMCs. These receptors all come from a boy younger than 18 in good health and CMV-seronegative.

This chain uses TRBV27 with TRBJ2-7; 11 bases are shared with TRBD1. This CDR3 comprises 17 residues. Germline-derived CDR1 and CDR2 are MNHEY and SMNVEV (reference sequence). J was trimmed by 4 bases and V by 1 base; bases with no gene match: 9. The CDR3 is CASSLFKGDRGKYEQYF. DNA for the CDR3: TGTGCCAGCAGTTTATTTAAGGGGGACAGGGGGAAATACGAGCAGTACTTC.

The chain has TRBV6-5 and TRBJ1-2; TRBD1 matches at 10 bases. There are 15 residues in the CDR3. After removal of 2 bases from V and 4 bases from J, the junction contained 4 bases not matched to a gene. CDR1 is MNHEY, CDR2 SVGAGI, per germline. This CDR3 is CASSYGQGGLYGYTF. In DNA, the CDR3 is TGTGCCAGCAGTTACGGACAGGGGGGCCTCTATGGCTACACCTTC.

This clone was picked up one time. The CDR3 loop is CASSTDTSGGGDTQYF. The CDR3 DNA is TGTGCCAGCAGCACTGACACTAGCGGGGGAGGCGATACGCAGTATTTT. The chain combines TRBV2 with TRBJ2-3, with 11 bases that match TRBD2. Per the germline V gene, CDR1 is SNHLY and CDR2 is FYNNEI. The CDR3 runs to 16 residues. The J segment lost 6 bases and the V segment lost 6 bases, leaving 11 bases of the junction unmatched. Complete variable domain (other parts from reference TRBV2 and TRBJ2-3): EPEVTQTPSHQVTQMGQEVILRCVPISNHLYFYWYRQILGQKVEFLVSFYNNEISEKSEIFDDQFSVERPDGSNFTLKIRSTKLEDSAMYFCASSTDTSGGGDTQYFGPGTRLTVL.

The rearrangement links TRBV5-1 to TRBJ1-1; the D gene is possibly TRBD1 (6 bases). The CDR3 totals 16 residues. Trimming removed 4 bases at V and 6 bases at J, with 22 bases between. CDR1 and CDR2 (germline): SGHRS, YFSETQ. The DNA of the CDR3 is TGCGCCAGCAGCCCCCGGATGACAGGAGGCGAGGCTGAAGCTTTCTTT. This codes for CASSPRMTGGEAEAFF.

The V call is TRBV2, the J call TRBJ2-5; a possible D gene is TRBD1 (6 bases). There are 13 residues in the CDR3. Germline V gene sequence: CDR1 SNHLY, CDR2 FYNNEI. The V end was cut by 10 bases, the J end by 2 bases, with 14 bases between. CDR3 sequence reads: CAIARTDQETQYF. CDR3 sequence (DNA): TGTGCCATAGCGCGGACAGATCAAGAGACCCAGTACTTC.

The chain combines TRBV30 with TRBJ1-4; perhaps TRBD1 as D (5 bases). V was pared by 1 base and J by 8 bases, with 11 bases between. Germline V gene lookup returns CDR1 GTSNPN and CDR2 SVGIG (reference sequence). The length of the CDR3 is 13 residues. Here the CDR3 DNA reads TGTGCCTGGAGTGCCCAGGGCGGAGAAAAACTGTTTTTT. It encodes CAWSAQGGEKLFF.

This clone was seen once. The genes are TRBV15 and TRBJ2-1, with a weak D call TRBD2 (6 bases). The CDR3 is made up of 16 amino acids. The germline V and J ends were trimmed by 3 bases and 6 bases, with 18 bases remaining between them. Germline values: CDR1 LNHNV, CDR2 YYDKDF (reference sequence). CDR3 sequence: CATSSFTGTVINEQFF. CDR3 nucleotide sequence: TGTGCCACCAGCAGTTTTACCGGGACTGTTATCAATGAGCAGTTCTTC.

This clone was counted a few times. The V call is TRBV2, the J call TRBJ2-7, with TRBD1 matching 7 bases. Germline V gene data show CDR1 as SNHLY and CDR2 as FYNNEI. With V trimmed by 6 bases and J by 7 bases, 6 bases remained unmatched. The CDR3 covers 12 residues. CDR3 loop: CASSYGQAEQYF. CDR3 coding DNA: TGTGCCAGCAGCTACGGACAGGCGGAGCAGTACTTC. Full variable domain (missing parts from reference TRBV2 and TRBJ2-7): EPEVTQTPSHQVTQMGQEVILRCVPISNHLYFYWYRQILGQKVEFLVSFYNNEISEKSEIFDDQFSVERPDGSNFTLKIRSTKLEDSAMYFCASSYGQAEQYFGPGTRLTVT.

The CDR3 bases are TGCAGCGTTGGAAGGGGGCGCACAGGGGGCAGGAATGAAAAACTGTTTTTT. As protein: CSVGRGRTGGRNEKLFF. This chain connects TRBV29-1 to TRBJ1-4, with TRBD1 identical over 9 bases. CDR1 and CDR2 from the germline V gene are SQVTM and ANQGSEA. This CDR3 has 17 amino acids. Unmatched junction bases numbered 14, after V lost 4 bases and J lost 5 bases.

The V gene is TRBV15, the J gene TRBJ2-7, with 7 bases identical to TRBD1. The CDR3 is 14 residues long. CDR1 is LNHNV and CDR2 is YYDKDF in the germline V gene (reference sequence). The ends lost 2 bases at V and 3 bases at J; junction bases unmatched: 4. The CDR3 region has the DNA TGTGCCACCAGCAGAAAGACAGGGTTCTACGAGCAGTACTTC. This gives the protein CATSRKTGFYEQYF.

The table lists this clone with a few counts. The V and J genes are TRBV7-6 and TRBJ1-1, with D unclear. V was cut by 1 base and J by 12 bases, with 12 bases left in between. The germline V gene has CDR1 SGHVS and CDR2 FNYEAQ. The CDR3 has 12 amino acids. CDR3 bases: TGTGCCAGCAGCTTAGGTTCAGAAACGACTTTCTTT. It encodes CASSLGSETTFF.